These 26 T cell receptor beta chains originate from one sample sequenced in a study of shared clonotypes between healthy human individuals. Produced via immunoSEQ multiplex PCR; TCRdb's table is partial and in-frame only. The sample includes around 2,000,000 clones, roughly 94% of them seen just once. Sequencing used naive CD4+ T cells sorted from blood. Subset given: CD45RA+ positively selected. The receptors stem from a man between 18 and 29 years old in good health.

The rearrangement uses TRBV7-2 and TRBJ1-5; maybe TRBD1 (5 bases). The V end was cut by 1 base, the J end by 6 bases, with 13 bases between. This CDR3 is built from 15 residues. CDR1 and CDR2 (germline): SGHTA, FQGNSA. CDR3 nucleotide sequence: TGTGCCAGCAGCTTAGGGTTTGGGACGGGTCAGCCCCAGCATTTT. Its protein is CASSLGFGTGQPQHF. Combining the CDR3 with reference TRBV7-2 and TRBJ1-5 gives the whole variable domain GAGVSQSPSNKVTEKGKDVELRCDPISGHTALYWYRQSLGQGLEFLIYFQGNSAPDKSGLPSDRFSAERTGGSVSTLTIQRTQQEDSAVYLCASSLGFGTGQPQHFGDGTRLSIL.

The chain combines TRBV5-1 with TRBJ2-5; D is undetermined. The germline V gene has CDR1 SGHRS and CDR2 YFSETQ. The CDR3 consists of 11 residues. V was trimmed by 4 bases and J by 5 bases, leaving 6 bases between them. The chain's CDR3 is CASSVDETQYF. The CDR3 nucleotides are TGCGCCAGCAGCGTAGACGAGACCCAGTACTTC.

The V call is TRBV27, the J call TRBJ2-3, with 9 bases matching TRBD2. Looked up from germline, CDR1 is MNHEY and CDR2 is SMNVEV (reference sequence). The length of the CDR3 is 17 residues. J lost 0 bases, V lost 2 bases, and 6 bases had no gene match. The CDR3 region has the DNA TGTGCCAGCAGTTTAAGCGGGAGGCAAGCTAGCACAGATACGCAGTATTTT. Its translation: CASSLSGRQASTDTQYF.

The chain carries TRBV28 and TRBJ1-2; maybe TRBD1 (6 bases). Trimming took off 8 bases at V and 5 bases at J, with 15 bases between the two ends. Germline values: CDR1 MDHEN, CDR2 SYDVKM. This CDR3 spans 13 amino acids. The CDR3 loop is CASGRDKTYGYTF. Written as DNA, the CDR3 is TGTGCCAGCGGCCGGGACAAGACTTATGGCTACACCTTC.

The rearrangement links TRBV21-1 to TRBJ2-7; the table's D call, TRBD1, was not checked against the DNA. TRBV21-1 is a pseudogene. This CDR3 spans 15 amino acids. The CDR3 loop is CASSQPGQRSYEQYF. The CDR3 region has the DNA TGTGCCAGCAGCCAACCGGGACAGCGCTCCTACGAGCAGTACTTC.

The CDR3 sequence is CASSRNSGTGGETQYF. Written as DNA, the CDR3 is TGCGCCAGCAGCAGGAACTCCGGGACAGGGGGCGAGACCCAGTACTTC. The chain carries TRBV5-1 and TRBJ2-5; 12 bases line up with TRBD1. The CDR3 consists of 16 residues. The J segment lost 5 bases and the V segment lost 4 bases, leaving 9 bases of the junction unmatched. Germline lookup yields CDR1 SGHRS and CDR2 YFSETQ.

This chain uses TRBV28 with TRBJ1-2; tentative D call: TRBD1 (5 bases). Germline V gene sequence: CDR1 MDHEN, CDR2 SYDVKM. This CDR3 region has 12 residues. V dropped 5 bases and J dropped 5 bases, with 9 bases sitting between them. CDR3 sequence reads: CASSKGIYGYTF. Written as DNA, the CDR3 is TGTGCCAGCAGTAAGGGGATATATGGCTACACCTTC.

This CDR3 is CAWEMRGLEDGYTF. The CDR3 DNA sequence: TGTGCCTGGGAAATGAGGGGGCTTGAGGATGGCTACACCTTC. The chain employs TRBV30 and TRBJ1-2, with 7 bases lining up with TRBD1. V was clipped by 5 bases and J by 6 bases; unmatched bases: 12. The CDR3 has 14 residues. Germline V CDR1 and CDR2: GTSNPN, SVGIG (reference sequence).

This chain links TRBV7-8 with TRBJ2-5, with 12 bases matching TRBD2. The trim removed 1 base at V and 4 bases at J, leaving 1 base unmatched. Germline V gene data show CDR1 as SGHVS and CDR2 as FQNEAQ. This CDR3 region has 15 residues. CDR3 amino acids: CASSLELAGGETQYF. CDR3 sequence (DNA): TGTGCCAGCAGCTTAGAACTAGCGGGGGGAGAGACCCAGTACTTC.

This chain uses TRBV6-5 with TRBJ1-2; 8 nucleotides line up with TRBD1. The CDR3 length is 15 residues. From germline, CDR1 is MNHEY and CDR2 SVGAGI. After removal of 4 bases from V and 6 bases from J, the junction contained 10 bases not matched to a gene. The CDR3 DNA follows: TGTGCCAGCAGTTCCTCGGACAGGGCCCTGCATGGCTACACCTTC. Protein product: CASSSSDRALHGYTF.

The V gene is TRBV5-8, the J gene TRBJ2-3; D gene ambiguous. The V end was cut by 7 bases, the J end by 4 bases, with 13 bases between. CDR3 length: 13 residues. Germline CDR1 is SGHTS and CDR2 is YDEGEE. For the CDR3, the DNA is TGTGCCAGCGGCAGAGGCGATGCAGATACGCAGTATTTT. This sequence encodes CASGRGDADTQYF. The full variable domain, in which reference TRBV5-8 and TRBJ2-3 provide the parts outside the CDR3, is EAGVTQSPTHLIKTRGQQATLRCSPISGHTSVYWYQQALGLGLQFLLWYDEGEERNRGNFPPRFSGRQFPNYSSELNVNALELEDSALYLCASGRGDADTQYFGPGTRLTVL.

The V gene is TRBV7-2, the J gene TRBJ2-6; 8 nucleotides line up with TRBD2. V was clipped by 4 bases and J by 3 bases; unmatched bases: 11. The CDR3 loop spans 18 amino acids. Germline CDR1 SGHTA, CDR2 FQGNSA. CDR3 in amino acids: CASSSWRTSKGGANVLTF. The DNA for the CDR3 is TGTGCCAGCAGCTCATGGAGGACTAGCAAGGGTGGGGCCAACGTCCTGACTTTC.

The V call is TRBV28, the J call TRBJ1-2; D not resolved. V lost 3 bases and J 4 bases, leaving 9 bases between the germline ends. CDR3 size: 13 residues. Germline lookup yields CDR1 MDHEN and CDR2 SYDVKM. CDR3 protein: CASSLASLYGYTF. The DNA for the CDR3 is TGTGCCAGCAGTTTGGCCAGCCTCTATGGCTACACCTTC.

Comments on this clone: Other DNA sequences in the sample encode the same CDR3. CDR3 in DNA: TGTGCCAGCTCACCAGGACGGATCTACGAGCAGTACTTC. As protein: CASSPGRIYEQYF. The chain combines TRBV18 with TRBJ2-7; D unclear. Trimming pared 2 bases from V and 3 bases from J, leaving 8 bases between. This CDR3 comprises 13 residues. The germline CDR1 and CDR2 sequences are KGHSH and LQKENI.

This clone was counted once. The V call is TRBV5-6, the J call TRBJ1-2; 7 bases fit TRBD1. Germline CDR1 and CDR2: SGHDT and YYEEEE. CDR3 length: 14 residues. V trimming: 2 bases; J trimming: 6 bases; junction bases outside the gene matches: 7. CDR3 coding DNA: TGTGCCAGCAGCTTTTTCGACAGGGTTAATGGCTACACCTTC. As protein: CASSFFDRVNGYTF.

The J gene is TRBJ2-5, the V gene TRBV9; the D gene could be TRBD1 or TRBD2 (6 bases each). The CDR3 runs 14 residues. Germline V lookup: CDR1 SGDLS, CDR2 YYNGEE. Trimming pared 7 bases from V and 1 base from J, leaving 14 bases between. The CDR3 reads CASGAGHVQETQYF. The CDR3 coding sequence is TGTGCCAGCGGCGCGGGACACGTCCAAGAGACCCAGTACTTC.

The chain employs TRBV11-2 and TRBJ2-3, with 10 bases identical to TRBD2. Losses at the gene ends were 5 bases for V and 1 base for J; bases not matched to a gene: 3. Germline loops: CDR1 SGHAT, CDR2 FQNNGV. The CDR3 loop spans 15 amino acids. CDR3 in amino acids: CASSMSGGGTDTQYF. Here the CDR3 DNA reads TGTGCCAGCAGCATGAGCGGGGGGGGCACAGATACGCAGTATTTT.

As for this clone: Different DNA sequences within this sample yield the same CDR3. The J gene is TRBJ1-4, the V gene TRBV5-1, with 7 bases identical to TRBD1. J gave up 0 bases and V 0 bases, and 2 bases lay outside the gene matches. The CDR3 totals 16 residues. Germline assignment: CDR1 SGHRS and CDR2 YFSETQ. This chain's CDR3 is CASSLEGTATNEKLFF. CDR3 sequence (DNA): TGCGCCAGCAGCTTGGAAGGGACAGCAACTAATGAAAAACTGTTTTTT.

This clone was counted a few times. Other DNA sequences in this sample translate to the same CDR3. The chain recombines TRBV7-9 with TRBJ2-1; D call uncertain. Trimming took off 3 bases at V and 7 bases at J, with 4 bases between the two ends. The CDR3 length is 11 residues. Germline CDR1 reads SEHNR; CDR2 reads FQNEAQ (reference sequence). The DNA for the CDR3 is TGTGCCAGCAGCTTGAGGAATGAGCAGTTCTTC. The encoded protein is CASSLRNEQFF.

The chain carries TRBV5-8 and TRBJ2-2; a possible D gene is TRBD2 (5 bases). Germline lookup yields CDR1 SGHTS and CDR2 YDEGEE. There are 15 residues in the CDR3. The ends were cut back, 4 bases at V and 2 bases at J, with 12 bases in the middle. CDR3 in amino acids: CASSPASGNTGELFF. CDR3 DNA sequence: TGTGCCAGCAGCCCGGCAAGCGGAAACACCGGGGAGCTGTTTTTT.

The J gene is TRBJ2-1, the V gene TRBV5-1, with D uncertain. CDR1 SGHRS and CDR2 YFSETQ come from the germline V gene. Trimming removed 4 bases from V and 9 bases from J, with 11 bases in between. CDR3 length: 12 residues. CDR3 region: CASSQEHGEQFF. For the CDR3, the DNA is TGCGCCAGCAGCCAAGAACATGGTGAGCAGTTCTTC. The full variable domain, completed using reference TRBV5-1 and TRBJ2-1, is KAGVTQTPRYLIKTRGQQVTLSCSPISGHRSVSWYQQTPGQGLQFLFEYFSETQRNKGNFPGRFSGRQFSNSRSEMNVSTLELGDSALYLCASSQEHGEQFFGPGTRLTVL.

This clone has only one observation. CDR3 sequence: CASSLSGISGYTF. For the CDR3, the DNA is TGTGCCAGCAGCTTGTCCGGGATTTCTGGCTACACCTTC. V gene TRBV5-6 combines with J gene TRBJ1-2; no reliable D call. V shed 1 base and J shed 7 bases, with 11 bases lying between them. Germline V gene lookup returns CDR1 SGHDT and CDR2 YYEEEE. The CDR3 runs 13 residues. Complete variable domain (other parts from reference TRBV5-6 and TRBJ1-2): DAGVTQSPTHLIKTRGQQVTLRCSPKSGHDTVSWYQQALGQGPQFIFQYYEEEERQRGNFPDRFSGHQFPNYSSELNVNALLLGDSALYLCASSLSGISGYTFGSGTRLTVV.

A word on this clone: The same CDR3 is also encoded by other DNA sequences in this sample. The V call is TRBV9, the J call TRBJ1-3; D gene unclear. Germline assignment: CDR1 SGDLS and CDR2 YYNGEE. Trimming removed 2 bases from V and 0 bases from J, with 9 bases in between. This CDR3 region has 15 residues. The CDR3 reads CASSVGPNSGNTIYF. In nucleotides, the CDR3 is TGTGCCAGCAGCGTCGGACCGAACTCTGGAAACACCATATATTTT.

V is TRBV7-9 and J is TRBJ2-7; 12 bases are shared with TRBD1. The V gene's germline CDR1 is SEHNR and CDR2 FQNEAQ (reference sequence). The CDR3 spans 14 residues. V lost 4 bases, J lost 7 bases, and 5 bases stayed unmatched. The CDR3 DNA reads TGTGCCAGCAGCTGGGGACAGGGGGCAGAAGAGCAGTACTTC. Its translation is CASSWGQGAEEQYF.

This chain joins TRBV6-1 and TRBJ2-7; 8 positions agree with TRBD1. Germline trimming cut 1 base from V and 0 bases from J; bases unmatched to any gene: 11. Germline CDR1 reads MNHNS; CDR2 reads SASEGT. The CDR3 sequence is 18 residues long. The CDR3 here is CASSEVWTGFGSSYEQYF. CDR3 bases: TGTGCCAGCAGTGAAGTGTGGACAGGGTTTGGGAGCTCCTACGAGCAGTACTTC.

J is TRBJ2-3 and V is TRBV5-6; 9 bases are a match to TRBD1. Germline V gene sequence: CDR1 SGHDT, CDR2 YYEEEE. This CDR3 has 16 residues. Trimming took 2 bases from V and 1 from J; bases not matched to a gene: 5. CDR3 amino acids: CASSLLRDRGTDTQYF. As DNA, the CDR3 is TGTGCCAGCAGCTTACTCCGGGACAGGGGCACAGATACGCAGTATTTT.